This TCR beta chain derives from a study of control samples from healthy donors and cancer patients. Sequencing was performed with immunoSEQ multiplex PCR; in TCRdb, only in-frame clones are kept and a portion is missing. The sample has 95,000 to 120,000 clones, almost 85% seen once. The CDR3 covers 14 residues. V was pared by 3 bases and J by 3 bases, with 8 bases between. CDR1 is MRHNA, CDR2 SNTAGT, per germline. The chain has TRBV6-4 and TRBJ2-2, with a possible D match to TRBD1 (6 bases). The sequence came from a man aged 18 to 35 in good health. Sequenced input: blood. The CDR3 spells CASSEGTHTGELFF. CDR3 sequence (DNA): TGTGCCAGCAGTGAGGGGACACACACCGGGGAGCTGTTTTTT.